This TCR beta chain was found in a study of graft-versus-host responses after intestinal transplantation. Notes on the study in general: Analysis identified GvH clones in recipient marrow, with some appearing first in ileum or blood.

Sequenced by immunoSEQ multiplex PCR; TCRdb stores in-frame clones only, minus some. The table lists approximately 99,000 clones, 85% to 95% of them singletons, with 0.069% in the top ten. With respect to this clone: Its antigen remains unidentified.

This TCR derives from a human donor who was the organ donor for an intestinal transplant. The starting material was unstimulated CD8+ T cells sorted from spleen or lymph node cells, obtained before transplant.

The CDR3 DNA reads as TGTGCCAGCGCTGGGGACCCGGGACTACCGTCAGATACGCAGTATTTT. Its translation is CASAGDPGLPSDTQYF. The chain joins TRBV9 to TRBJ2-3; TRBD2 agrees at 7 bases. With 7 bases clipped from V and 4 bases from J, the junction kept 15 bases outside the gene matches. The CDR3 has 16 residues. The germline gives CDR1 SGDLS, CDR2 YYNGEE.